The sequence of this T cell receptor beta chain was determined in a study of response to subunit inactivated influenza vaccine (dated by TCRdb to 2016 to 2018). The study in broad terms: The study used deep quantitative T cell receptor repertoire profiling to track responses to a trivalent subunit inactivated influenza vaccine. Study-wide findings and limitations: It was suggested by the authors that each seasonal influenza vaccination may recruit only a limited number of new T cells.

Library generation was performed with RT-PCR. Sequencing relied on an Illumina HiSeq 2500. Using fastp at Q25 and MiXCR, TCRdb reprocessed the public reads and kept productive beta chains. Rows are unified per CDR3 protein, each entry keeping the most common DNA and genes. Here the sample has about 520,000 distinct CDR3 sequences; more than 7% occur a single time. Jointly, the top ten make up about an eighth of the sample. To note about this clonotype: Its target antigen remains unknown. Base quality data are lacking; no much larger clone is found one base away.

The germline V gene (reference sequence) gives CDR1 as DFQATT and CDR2 as SNEGSKA. The CDR3 sequence holds 12 residues, the cysteine and phenylalanine included. Only the CDR3 DNA is retained, 36 bases long and in frame from the first base. V loses 3 bases of germline sequence and J loses 2 bases, and the interval between the two ends is 7 bases. The sample was PBMCs from blood, taken roughly 24 months after vaccination. This TCR was sampled from a man between 50 and 75 years old who received an inactivated influenza vaccine. Donor details come from another sample of the same person, matched by shared clones. The chain uses TRBV20-1 and TRBJ1-1, with an unclear D gene assignment. The bases are TGCAGTGCTAGTTACACAAACACTGAAGCTTTCTTT. The encoded protein is CSASYTNTEAFF.